Here is one TCR beta chain with its context. Its antigen is currently unknown. Indicated time point: pre-sensitization, week 0. Treatment in this sample: therapeutic diphenylcyclopropenone sensitization with weekly scalp DPC. The V end lost 6 bases, the J end lost 4 bases, and 13 bases lay between the germline ends. Germline loops: CDR1 MNHEY, CDR2 SVGEGT. CDR3 size: 13 residues. During construction of the library, unique molecular identifiers were attached to individual cDNA molecules for quantitative, reproducible TCR counting. TCRdb independently ran MiXCR on the RACE reads; one entry per CDR3 protein. This sample carries about 290,000 distinct CDR3 sequences, approximately 7.5% of them seen once, and the ten largest clones take 1.2%. This sample is drawn from a study of human T cells and chemical hapten exposure. Study summary: Patients received weekly diphenylcyclopropenone doses to the scalp throughout the roughly 23-week study. Study-wide results and caveats: Donors' alopecia may make their immune response differ from healthy people's.

The chain links TRBV6-2 or TRBV6-3 to TRBJ2-7; weak D call: TRBD1 (7 bases). This clonotype originated in a man aged 18-30 years with alopecia areata. Some clones in this sample may be carry-over from other donors' samples. The material sequenced was whole blood, taken in connection with sensitization to the hapten diphenylcyclopropenone (DPC). The chain's CDR3 is CASSRGTEYEQYV. The DNA for the CDR3 is TGTGCCAGCAGCCGCGGGACAGAATACGAGCAGTACGTC.